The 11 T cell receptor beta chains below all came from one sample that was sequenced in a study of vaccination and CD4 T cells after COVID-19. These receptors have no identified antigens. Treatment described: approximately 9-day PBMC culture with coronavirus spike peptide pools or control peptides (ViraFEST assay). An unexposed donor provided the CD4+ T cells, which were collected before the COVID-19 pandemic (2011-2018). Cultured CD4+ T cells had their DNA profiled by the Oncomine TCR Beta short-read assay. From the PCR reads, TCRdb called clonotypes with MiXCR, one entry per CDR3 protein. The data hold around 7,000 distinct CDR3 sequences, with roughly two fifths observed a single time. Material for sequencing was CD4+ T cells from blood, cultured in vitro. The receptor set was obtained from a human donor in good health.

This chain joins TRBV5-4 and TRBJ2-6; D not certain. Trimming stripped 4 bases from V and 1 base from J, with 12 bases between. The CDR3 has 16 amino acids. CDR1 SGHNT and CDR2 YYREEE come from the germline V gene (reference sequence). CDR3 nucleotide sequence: TGTGCCAGCAGCCTTATCCACGTATCTGGGGCCAACGTCCTGACTTTC. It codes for CASSLIHVSGANVLTF.

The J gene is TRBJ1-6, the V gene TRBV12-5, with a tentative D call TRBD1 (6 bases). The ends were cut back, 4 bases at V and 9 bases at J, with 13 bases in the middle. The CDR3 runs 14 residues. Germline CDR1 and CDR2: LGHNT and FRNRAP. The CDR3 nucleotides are TGTGCTAGTGGTTCCCCAGGGGAGGGTTCACCCCTCCACTTT. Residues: CASGSPGEGSPLHF.

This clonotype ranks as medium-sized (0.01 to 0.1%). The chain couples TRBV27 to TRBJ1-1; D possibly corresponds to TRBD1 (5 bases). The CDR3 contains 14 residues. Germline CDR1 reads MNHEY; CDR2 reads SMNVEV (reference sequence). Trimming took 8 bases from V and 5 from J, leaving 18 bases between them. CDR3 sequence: CASASGGTITEAFF. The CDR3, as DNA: TGTGCCAGCGCCTCGGGCGGGACTATTACTGAAGCTTTCTTT.

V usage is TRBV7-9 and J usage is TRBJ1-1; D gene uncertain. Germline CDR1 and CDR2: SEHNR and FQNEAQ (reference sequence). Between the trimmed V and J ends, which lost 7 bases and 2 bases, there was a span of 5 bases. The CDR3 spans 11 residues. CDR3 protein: CASTPNTEAFF. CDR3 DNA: TGTGCCAGCACCCCCAACACTGAAGCTTTCTTT.

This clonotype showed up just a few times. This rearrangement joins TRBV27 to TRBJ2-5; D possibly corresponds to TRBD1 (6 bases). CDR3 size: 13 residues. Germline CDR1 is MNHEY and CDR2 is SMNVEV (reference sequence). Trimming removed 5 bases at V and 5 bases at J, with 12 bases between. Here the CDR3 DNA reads TGTGCCAGCAGTCTTACAGGGTTTGAGACCCAGTACTTC. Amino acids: CASSLTGFETQYF.

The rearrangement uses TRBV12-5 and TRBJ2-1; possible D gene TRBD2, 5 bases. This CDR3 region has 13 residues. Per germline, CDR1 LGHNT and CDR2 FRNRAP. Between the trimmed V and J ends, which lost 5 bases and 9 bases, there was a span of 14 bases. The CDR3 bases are TGTGCTAGTGGTCTTCTCGCGGGCGGTGAGCAGTTCTTC. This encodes CASGLLAGGEQFF.

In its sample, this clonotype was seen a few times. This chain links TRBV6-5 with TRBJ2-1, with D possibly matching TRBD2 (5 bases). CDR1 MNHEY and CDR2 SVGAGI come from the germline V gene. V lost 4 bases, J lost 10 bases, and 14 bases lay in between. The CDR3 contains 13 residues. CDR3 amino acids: CASSFRDYWEQFF. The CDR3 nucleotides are TGTGCCAGCAGTTTCCGGGATTATTGGGAGCAGTTCTTC.

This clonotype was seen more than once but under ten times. The CDR3 nucleotides read TGCAGTGCTCAAACTCCCACAGGGGCGAACACTGAAGCTTTCTTT. This sequence encodes CSAQTPTGANTEAFF. The chain couples TRBV20-1 to TRBJ1-1, with TRBD1 matching 7 bases. Looked up from germline, CDR1 is DFQATT and CDR2 is SNEGSKA (reference sequence). The CDR3 is 15 amino acids. Losses at the gene ends were 5 bases for V and 1 base for J; bases not matched to a gene: 10.

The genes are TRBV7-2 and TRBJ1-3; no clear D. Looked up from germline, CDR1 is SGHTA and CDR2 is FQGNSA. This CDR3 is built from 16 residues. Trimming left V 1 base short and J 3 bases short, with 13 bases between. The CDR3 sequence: CASSLVVGVGGNTIYF. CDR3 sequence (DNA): TGTGCCAGCAGCTTAGTGGTCGGGGTGGGTGGAAACACCATATATTTT.

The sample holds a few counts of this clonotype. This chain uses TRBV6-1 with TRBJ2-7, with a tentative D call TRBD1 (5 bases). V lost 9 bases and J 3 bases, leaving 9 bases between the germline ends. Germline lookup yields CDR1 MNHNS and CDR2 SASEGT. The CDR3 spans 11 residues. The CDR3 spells CASTGHYEQYF. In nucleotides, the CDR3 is TGTGCCAGTACCGGACACTACGAGCAGTACTTC.

The CDR3 protein is CASSRQASNSNQPQHF. For the CDR3, the DNA is TGTGCCAGCAGCCGGCAGGCAAGCAATAGCAATCAGCCCCAGCATTTT. The V call is TRBV7-2, the J call TRBJ1-5; D is unclear. The CDR3 has 16 residues. Germline CDR1 reads SGHTA; CDR2 reads FQGNSA. The V end lost 5 bases, the J end lost 0 bases, and 14 bases lay between the germline ends.